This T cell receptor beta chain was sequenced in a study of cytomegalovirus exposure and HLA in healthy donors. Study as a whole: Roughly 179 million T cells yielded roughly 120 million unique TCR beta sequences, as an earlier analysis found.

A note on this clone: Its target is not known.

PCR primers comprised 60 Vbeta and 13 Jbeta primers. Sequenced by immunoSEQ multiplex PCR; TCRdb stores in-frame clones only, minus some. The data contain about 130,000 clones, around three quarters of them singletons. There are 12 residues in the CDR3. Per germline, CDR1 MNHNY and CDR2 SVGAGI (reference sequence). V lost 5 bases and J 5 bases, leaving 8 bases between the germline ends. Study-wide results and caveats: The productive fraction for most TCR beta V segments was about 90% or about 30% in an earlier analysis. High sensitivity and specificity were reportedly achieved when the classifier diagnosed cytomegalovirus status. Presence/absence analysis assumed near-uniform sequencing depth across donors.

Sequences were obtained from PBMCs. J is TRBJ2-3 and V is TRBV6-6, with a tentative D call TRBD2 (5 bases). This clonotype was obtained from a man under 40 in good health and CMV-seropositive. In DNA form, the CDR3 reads TGTGCCAGCAGTGACTATAGAGATACGCAGTATTTT. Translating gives CASSDYRDTQYF.